A selection of T cell receptor beta chains follows, all from one sample in a study of blood T cell repertoires in COVID-19. Here immunoSEQ multiplex PCR was the method, and the copy in TCRdb shows in-frame clones only, minus some. Of roughly 230,000 clones in the sample, more than 75% were seen once. The sample comprised PBMCs or T cells enriched from blood (not recorded which). The receptor source for this set is a man aged 25-40 years in a cohort exposed to, infected with or recovered from COVID-19 (not recorded which). The CDR3 runs from the conserved cysteine through the conserved F or W. Each record gives: CDR3 protein, CDR3 DNA, D gene, clone size, V gene, J gene. The D gene is left open where the match is weak. Some rows have no size entry. The others give once, few or many, or a class for an expanded clone.

CASSSRGAFF	TGTGCCAGCAGCTCGCGGGGGGCTTTCTTT	.	.	TRBV7-9	TRBJ1-1
CASSLEPSFDRPFVEKLFF	TGCGCCAGCAGCTTGGAACCTTCTTTCGACAGGCCGTTCGTCGAAAAACTGTTTTTT	.	.	TRBV5-1	TRBJ1-4
CASSRVEQYF	TGTGCCAGCAGCCGTGTCGAGCAGTACTTC	.	.	TRBV2	TRBJ2-7
CAARSGFQETQYF	TGTGCCGCCAGGAGCGGGTTCCAAGAGACCCAGTACTTC	.	.	TRBV10-3	TRBJ2-5
CASKARQVGYEQYF	TGTGCCAGCAAAGCCAGACAGGTCGGGTACGAGCAGTACTTC	.	.	TRBV6-5	TRBJ2-7
CASRYSTTSEQYF	TGTGCCAGCAGATACTCGACAACAAGCGAGCAGTACTTC	.	.	TRBV27	TRBJ2-7
CASSLGTGDTEAFF	TGTGCCAGCAGCTTAGGGACAGGGGACACTGAAGCTTTCTTT	TRBD1	.	TRBV3-1/TRBV3-2	TRBJ1-1
CASSEWSGGSSYNSPLHF	TGTGCCAGCAGTGAATGGTCGGGGGGGAGCTCCTATAATTCACCCCTCCACTTT	.	once	TRBV25-1	TRBJ1-6
CASSPAPSGTGANYGYTF	TGTGCCAGCAGCCCCGCCCCCTCCGGGACAGGAGCTAACTATGGCTACACCTTC	TRBD1	once	TRBV7-2	TRBJ1-2
CASPGQHQPQHF	TGCGCCAGTCCGGGACAGCATCAGCCCCAGCATTTT	TRBD1	.	TRBV5-1	TRBJ1-5
CASSVDGQRTYEQYF	TGTGCCAGCAGCGTAGACGGACAGAGAACCTACGAGCAGTACTTC	.	.	TRBV9	TRBJ2-7
CASSLLDRVGTEAFF	TGTGCCAGCAGTTTACTTGACAGGGTTGGAACTGAAGCTTTCTTT	TRBD1	.	TRBV27	TRBJ1-1
CASSFSVNTGELFF	TGTGCCAGCAGTTTTTCAGTGAACACCGGGGAGCTGTTTTTT	.	once	TRBV27	TRBJ2-2
CASSDSGRATGELFF	TGTGCCAGCAGTGACAGCGGGAGGGCCACCGGGGAGCTGTTTTTT	TRBD2	.	TRBV25-1	TRBJ2-2
CASRTITQAPNTEAFF	TGTGCCAGTAGGACAATAACCCAGGCGCCGAACACTGAAGCTTTCTTT	.	.	TRBV19	TRBJ1-1
CASSAGGTDIEAFF	TGTGCCAGCAGCGCCGGAGGGACAGATATTGAAGCTTTCTTT	TRBD1	.	TRBV7-8	TRBJ1-1
CASSLRGYQETQYF	TGTGCCAGCAGTTTAAGGGGGTACCAAGAGACCCAGTACTTC	.	.	TRBV27	TRBJ2-5
CASSLMSGSHEQFF	TGTGCCAGCAGCTTAATGTCAGGGTCTCATGAGCAGTTCTTC	.	.	TRBV7-3	TRBJ2-1
CASSFNGAQETQYF	TGCGCCAGCAGCTTTAACGGAGCCCAAGAGACCCAGTACTTC	.	.	TRBV5-1	TRBJ2-5
CASSIGLGAGELFF	TGTGCCAGTAGTATAGGTTTAGGGGCCGGGGAGCTGTTTTTT	.	.	TRBV19	TRBJ2-2
CASSVDTANTGELFF	TGTGCCAGCAGCGTAGATACAGCGAACACCGGGGAGCTGTTTTTT	.	.	TRBV9	TRBJ2-2
CASSYGGSGAKNIQYF	TGTGCCAGCAGTTACGGGGGGTCAGGGGCCAAAAACATTCAGTACTTC	.	.	TRBV6-2/TRBV6-3	TRBJ2-4
CASSRGQGSYPPREAFF	TGCGCCAGCAGCCGAGGACAGGGTTCCTACCCGCCGAGGGAAGCTTTCTTT	TRBD1	.	TRBV5-1	TRBJ1-1
CASSITGATYEQYF	TGTGCCAGTAGTATAACAGGGGCAACCTACGAGCAGTACTTC	TRBD1	.	TRBV19	TRBJ2-7
CASSQEKVTGTNSPLHF	TGTGCCAGCAGCCAAGAAAAGGTGACAGGGACTAATTCACCCCTCCACTTT	TRBD1	.	TRBV3-1/TRBV3-2	TRBJ1-6
CASRTSGTYEQYF	TGTGCCAGCAGGACTAGCGGGACCTACGAGCAGTACTTC	TRBD2	.	TRBV7-2	TRBJ2-7